This TCR beta chain stems from a study of Ad26.COV2.S vaccination and SARS-CoV-2 variants. Method: immunoSEQ multiplex PCR; TCRdb's copy keeps in-frame clones and lacks some. The table lists around 370,000 clones, around 92% of them singletons. Specimen: peripheral blood, collected after recovery from COVID-19. The sequence was obtained from a human donor who had recovered from COVID-19.

Here the CDR3 reads CASSLTGRQPQHF. CDR3 bases: TGTGCCAGCAGCTTAACAGGGCGTCAGCCCCAGCATTTT. The chain links TRBV7-2 to TRBJ1-5, with a tentative D call TRBD1 (6 bases). The CDR3 has 13 residues. Germline loops: CDR1 SGHTA, CDR2 FQGNSA. V gave up 2 bases and J gave up 6 bases, with 8 bases separating them.